This T cell receptor (beta chain) stems from a study of beta chain features in type 1 diabetes. Background on the study: Healthy donors, compared against patients, showed similar age, gender and cell yields. Study outcomes and limitations: Comparison showed that naive, central memory and Treg TCRB repertoires appeared more similar among patients than among healthy donors. The study notes PCR might favor shorter templates equally in patients and controls. For Type 1 diabetes patients, all four CD4+ subsets carried TCRB CDR3s that were moderately but significantly shorter.

This clone has just a few counts. Its specificity is unknown. Sorting with CD45RO/CCR7/CD25/CD127/CD95/CD27 yielded naive, central memory, regulatory and stem-like memory CD4+ cells. Germline lookup yields CDR1 MGHRA and CDR2 YSYEKL. Trimming stripped 4 bases from V and 4 bases from J, with 16 bases between. The CDR3 has 15 amino acids. Expressed TCRB transcripts were sequenced after all isolated RNA was converted to cDNA. Sequencing was performed with immunoSEQ multiplex PCR; in TCRdb, only in-frame clones are kept and a portion is missing. The sample has hundreds of thousands of clones, roughly 12% seen once; the top ten hold approximately 0.021%.

Sequencing was carried out using naive CD4+ T cells from blood. The chain couples TRBV4-1 to TRBJ1-2; D is perhaps TRBD1 (6 bases). This clonotype was sampled from a man aged 18 to 30 with type 1 diabetes. In DNA form, the CDR3 reads TGCGCCAGCAGCCCCGGGAGGGGGAACGGCTATGGCTACACCTTC. Its protein is CASSPGRGNGYGYTF.